This entry lists 26 T cell receptor beta chains sequenced from one sample in a study of blood T cell repertoires in COVID-19. The data were produced by immunoSEQ multiplex PCR, yet TCRdb's version contains in-frame clones alone and is incomplete. The data show about 140,000 clones, with 70% to 90% seen just once and 9.5% to 12% held by the top ten. The source material was peripheral blood. The receptors derive from a woman of 80 years or more with acute or convalescent COVID-19.

This clone came up once. The V call is TRBV4-1, the J call TRBJ1-5; 9 nucleotides line up with TRBD1. CDR1 is MGHRA and CDR2 is YSYEKL in the germline V gene. This CDR3 is 17 amino acids long. V was pared by 3 bases and J by 4 bases, with 10 bases of the junction left unmatched. CDR3 coding DNA: TGCGCCAGCAGCCACAATATCGGGACAGGGCTTAATCAGCCCCAGCATTTT. It specifies CASSHNIGTGLNQPQHF.

This chain uses TRBV7-2 with TRBJ1-2; 7 bases are shared with TRBD1. The CDR3 is 15 residues long. V lost 0 bases to trimming and J lost 8 bases; unmatched junction nucleotides: 9. Germline V gene sequence: CDR1 SGHTA, CDR2 FQGNSA. CDR3 sequence: CASSLAVGGQGGYTF. CDR3 DNA: TGTGCCAGCAGCTTAGCGGTAGGGGGCCAGGGCGGCTACACCTTC.

This clone has only one observation. The chain links TRBV11-2 to TRBJ1-1; no definite D call. The V end was cut by 0 bases, the J end by 5 bases, with 10 bases between. The CDR3 runs to 14 residues. CDR1 is SGHAT, CDR2 FQNNGV, per germline. CDR3 loop: CASSLDIVRTEAFF. The DNA of the CDR3 is TGTGCCAGCAGCTTAGATATTGTCCGGACTGAAGCTTTCTTT.

The chain combines TRBV5-6 with TRBJ1-2; tentative D call: TRBD1 (5 bases). Germline values: CDR1 SGHDT, CDR2 YYEEEE. The length of the CDR3 is 13 residues. V was cut by 4 bases and J by 8 bases, with 15 bases left in between. CDR3 sequence reads: CASSPPGRAGYTF. CDR3 DNA sequence: TGTGCCAGCAGCCCTCCTGGCAGGGCCGGCTACACCTTC. The whole variable domain, filled in from reference TRBV5-6 and TRBJ1-2, reads DAGVTQSPTHLIKTRGQQVTLRCSPKSGHDTVSWYQQALGQGPQFIFQYYEEEERQRGNFPDRFSGHQFPNYSSELNVNALLLGDSALYLCASSPPGRAGYTFGSGTRLTVV.

This rearrangement joins TRBV4-3 to TRBJ1-1, with 9 bases aligning to TRBD1. This CDR3 is 14 amino acids long. V gave up 4 bases and J gave up 1 base; unmatched junction bases: 1. The V gene's germline CDR1 is LGHNA and CDR2 YSLEER. In DNA form, the CDR3 reads TGCGCCAGCAGCCCGGGACAGGGGAACACTGAAGCTTTCTTT. Protein: CASSPGQGNTEAFF.

The chain uses TRBV2 and TRBJ1-6; D perhaps matches TRBD1 (6 bases). This CDR3 is 13 amino acids long. The germline V gene has CDR1 SNHLY and CDR2 FYNNEI. Trimming took 7 bases from V and 7 from J, leaving 11 bases between them. CDR3 nucleotide sequence: TGTGCCAGCATTGGGACAAGGAATTCACCCCTCCACTTT. Translation gives CASIGTRNSPLHF.

This clone was found a few times. The V gene is TRBV7-3, the J gene TRBJ2-1; 8 bases fit TRBD1. The CDR3 totals 14 residues. V shed 8 bases and J 8 bases; nucleotides not matched to a gene: 11. Germline lookup yields CDR1 SGHTA and CDR2 FQGTGA. The CDR3 loop reads CASGGRGRGDEQFF. The CDR3 DNA reads as TGTGCCAGCGGCGGCAGGGGGCGAGGCGATGAGCAGTTCTTC.

The chain employs TRBV6-5 and TRBJ1-6; D not resolved. V lost 5 bases and J 8 bases, leaving 16 bases between the germline ends. The CDR3 totals 15 residues. The germline CDR1 and CDR2 sequences are MNHEY and SVGAGI. CDR3 sequence: CASSRTGRLDSPLHF. The DNA for the CDR3 is TGTGCCAGCAGTCGCACCGGGAGGCTGGATTCACCCCTCCACTTT.

This rearrangement joins TRBV19 to TRBJ1-2; maybe TRBD1 (5 bases). From germline, CDR1 is LNHDA and CDR2 SQIVND (reference sequence). The CDR3 is 11 amino acids. V lost 9 bases and J lost 4, with 9 bases in between. The CDR3: CARPGGYGYTF. As DNA, the CDR3 is TGTGCCAGGCCCGGGGGCTATGGCTACACCTTC.

This chain uses TRBV18 with TRBJ1-3; 8 nucleotides match TRBD1. The V gene's germline CDR1 is KGHSH and CDR2 LQKENI. Trimming took 2 bases from V and 0 from J; bases not matched to a gene: 6. There are 17 residues in the CDR3. Here the CDR3 reads CASSPGQGPFSGNTIYF. The CDR3 DNA follows: TGTGCCAGCTCACCAGGACAGGGCCCTTTCTCTGGAAACACCATATATTTT.

This clone was seen once. This chain joins TRBV6-1 and TRBJ1-2; D remains unclear. V lost 2 bases and J lost 4, with 14 bases in between. CDR3 size: 15 residues. The germline gives CDR1 MNHNS, CDR2 SASEGT. CDR3 DNA sequence: TGTGCCAGCAGTGAATCGGAGGGAGCCTTCTATGGCTACACCTTC. Protein: CASSESEGAFYGYTF.

The rearrangement uses TRBV30 and TRBJ1-6, with D tentatively TRBD1 (6 bases). Per the germline V gene, CDR1 is GTSNPN and CDR2 is SVGIG (reference sequence). V lost 0 bases to trimming and J lost 10 bases, with 10 bases between them. There are 13 residues in the CDR3. The CDR3 is CAWSVKGGSPLHF. The CDR3 nucleotides read TGTGCCTGGAGTGTCAAGGGGGGGTCACCCCTCCACTTT. Full variable domain (outside the CDR3, taken from reference TRBV30 and TRBJ1-6): SQTIHQWPATLVQPVGSPLSLECTVEGTSNPNLYWYRQAAGRGLQLLFYSVGIGQISSEVPQNLSASRPQDRQFILSSKKLLLSDSGFYLCAWSVKGGSPLHFGNGTRLTVT.

This clone occurred once. J is TRBJ2-7 and V is TRBV7-9, with D possibly being TRBD2 (5 bases). This CDR3 spans 15 amino acids. CDR1 is SEHNR, CDR2 FQNEAQ, per germline (reference sequence). Trimming took 0 bases from V and 5 from J, leaving 14 bases between them. DNA for the CDR3: TGTGCCAGCAGCTTAGCGTTCGGGGAATGGAACGAGCAGTACTTC. Its protein product is CASSLAFGEWNEQYF.

The CDR3 sequence: CASRGQGLNTEAFF. The CDR3 nucleotides read TGTGCCAGCAGAGGACAGGGTTTGAACACTGAAGCTTTCTTT. The rearrangement joins TRBV2 to TRBJ1-1; TRBD1 aligns across 8 bases. V shed 6 bases and J 0 bases; nucleotides not matched to a gene: 3. This CDR3 spans 14 amino acids. CDR1 is SNHLY, CDR2 FYNNEI, per germline.

This chain links TRBV7-9 with TRBJ1-1; weak D call: TRBD1 (6 bases). The CDR3 has 16 residues. With 3 bases removed from V and 2 bases from J, the gap between germline ends came to 16 bases. Per germline, CDR1 SEHNR and CDR2 FQNEAQ (reference sequence). CDR3 nucleotides: TGTGCCAGCAGCTTGGCAGGGGATCCTCGTAACACTGAAGCTTTCTTT. Translating gives CASSLAGDPRNTEAFF.

The CDR3 coding sequence is TGTGCCAGCAGCAAAAGCGGACAAGAGACCCAGTACTTC. Amino acid sequence: CASSKSGQETQYF. The V and J genes are TRBV12-3 or TRBV12-4 and TRBJ2-5; tentatively, D is TRBD2 (5 bases). V lost 6 bases, J lost 2 bases, and 10 bases lay in between. The CDR3 spans 13 residues.

The gene calls are TRBV5-1 and TRBJ2-2; tentative D call: TRBD1 (6 bases). The V gene's germline CDR1 is SGHRS and CDR2 YFSETQ. Trimming stripped 3 bases from V and 6 bases from J, with 12 bases between. The CDR3 covers 14 residues. Written as DNA, the CDR3 is TGCGCCAGCAGCTGGACAGTAAGGGCCGGGGAGCTGTTTTTT. This gives the protein CASSWTVRAGELFF.

The CDR3 is CASSFRDSGANVLTF. In DNA, the CDR3 is TGCGCCAGCAGCTTCCGGGACTCTGGGGCCAACGTCCTGACTTTC. The genes are TRBV5-1 and TRBJ2-6; D possibly corresponds to TRBD2 (5 bases). V lost 2 bases and J 0 bases, leaving 6 bases between the germline ends. The V gene's germline CDR1 is SGHRS and CDR2 YFSETQ. The CDR3 extends over 15 amino acids.

This clone was counted a single time. This chain uses TRBV28 with TRBJ1-5, with a possible D match to TRBD1 (6 bases). The length of the CDR3 is 15 residues. Trimming stripped 3 bases from V and 9 bases from J, with 18 bases between. Germline-derived CDR1 and CDR2 are MDHEN and SYDVKM. In DNA, the CDR3 is TGTGCCAGCAGTTTTGTAACAGGGACCTTCTCGCCCCAGCATTTT. Translating gives CASSFVTGTFSPQHF.

The chain has TRBV3-1 (or the pseudogene TRBV3-2) and TRBJ1-2; TRBD1 matches at 7 bases. The CDR3 sequence is 13 residues long. After removal of 5 bases from V and 6 bases from J, the junction contained 6 bases not matched to a gene. CDR1 LGHDT and CDR2 YNNKEL come from the germline V gene (reference sequence). The CDR3 DNA is TGTGCCAGCAGCTTAGGACAGGATAATGGCTACACCTTC. Translation: CASSLGQDNGYTF.

Comment on this clone: The same CDR3 is also encoded by other DNA sequences in this sample. The V and J genes are TRBV19 and TRBJ1-3; maybe TRBD1 (5 bases). The V gene's germline CDR1 is LNHDA and CDR2 SQIVND (reference sequence). Trimming left V 1 base short and J 2 bases short, with 9 bases between. The CDR3 is 15 residues long. CDR3 amino acids: CASSIAAGPGNTIYF. The CDR3 nucleotides are TGTGCCAGTAGTATAGCGGCAGGGCCTGGAAACACCATATATTTT.

The chain carries TRBV15 and TRBJ1-1; 10 positions match TRBD1. Germline assignment: CDR1 LNHNV and CDR2 YYDKDF (reference sequence). The CDR3 contains 14 residues. The V gene end was trimmed by 3 bases and the J gene end by 6 bases; junction bases not matched to a gene: 4. The CDR3 reads CATSRGQGKPEAFF. The CDR3 DNA sequence: TGTGCCACCAGCAGGGGACAGGGGAAACCTGAAGCTTTCTTT.

The chain recombines TRBV6-5 with TRBJ2-2, with D possibly TRBD1 on 6 matching bases. The CDR3 is 15 amino acids. The germline CDR1 and CDR2 sequences are MNHEY and SVGAGI. V was shortened by 7 bases and J by 5 bases, with 17 bases between the two germline ends. CDR3 sequence: CASTPKGVRTGELFF. The CDR3 DNA is TGTGCCAGCACCCCCAAGGGGGTGAGAACCGGGGAGCTGTTTTTT.

The chain carries TRBV7-8 and TRBJ1-1; D gene ambiguous. This CDR3 is built from 15 residues. The germline CDR1 and CDR2 sequences are SGHVS and FQNEAQ. Trimming pared 4 bases from V and 1 base from J, leaving 13 bases between. DNA for the CDR3: TGTGCCAGCAGCTCAAAAGGAGGAGCGAACACTGAAGCTTTCTTT. Translated, it gives CASSSKGGANTEAFF.

V gene TRBV5-1 combines with J gene TRBJ1-4; TRBD1 is a possible D gene (6 bases). The V and J ends lost 4 bases and 4 bases respectively, with 17 bases between them. CDR3 size: 16 residues. The germline CDR1 and CDR2 sequences are SGHRS and YFSETQ. Here the CDR3 reads CASSRHGDRLNEKLFF. In nucleotides, the CDR3 is TGCGCCAGCAGCCGACATGGAGACAGGCTTAATGAAAAACTGTTTTTT.

The chain couples TRBV7-3 to TRBJ2-5, with a possible D match to TRBD1 (5 bases). Germline CDR1 SGHTA, CDR2 FQGTGA. CDR3 length equals 15 residues. V was trimmed by 5 bases and J by 2 bases, leaving 15 bases between them. This CDR3 is CASSPNRQRQETQYF. The CDR3 nucleotides are TGTGCCAGCAGCCCCAACAGACAGAGGCAAGAGACCCAGTACTTC.